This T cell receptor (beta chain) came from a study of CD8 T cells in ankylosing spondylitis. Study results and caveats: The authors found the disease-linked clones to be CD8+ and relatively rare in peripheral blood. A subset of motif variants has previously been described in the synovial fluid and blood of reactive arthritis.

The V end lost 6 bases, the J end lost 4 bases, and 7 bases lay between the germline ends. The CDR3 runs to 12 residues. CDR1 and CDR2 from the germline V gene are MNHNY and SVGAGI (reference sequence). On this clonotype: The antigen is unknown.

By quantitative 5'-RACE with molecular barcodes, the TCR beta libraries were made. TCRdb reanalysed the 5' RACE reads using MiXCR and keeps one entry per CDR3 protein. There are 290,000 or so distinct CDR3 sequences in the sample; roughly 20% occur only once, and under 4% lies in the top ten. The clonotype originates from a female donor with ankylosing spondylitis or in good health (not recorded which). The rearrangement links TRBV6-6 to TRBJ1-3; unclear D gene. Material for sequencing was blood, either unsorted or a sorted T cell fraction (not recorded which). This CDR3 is CASSFNGNTIYF. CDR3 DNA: TGTGCCAGCAGCTTTAACGGAAACACCATATATTTT.